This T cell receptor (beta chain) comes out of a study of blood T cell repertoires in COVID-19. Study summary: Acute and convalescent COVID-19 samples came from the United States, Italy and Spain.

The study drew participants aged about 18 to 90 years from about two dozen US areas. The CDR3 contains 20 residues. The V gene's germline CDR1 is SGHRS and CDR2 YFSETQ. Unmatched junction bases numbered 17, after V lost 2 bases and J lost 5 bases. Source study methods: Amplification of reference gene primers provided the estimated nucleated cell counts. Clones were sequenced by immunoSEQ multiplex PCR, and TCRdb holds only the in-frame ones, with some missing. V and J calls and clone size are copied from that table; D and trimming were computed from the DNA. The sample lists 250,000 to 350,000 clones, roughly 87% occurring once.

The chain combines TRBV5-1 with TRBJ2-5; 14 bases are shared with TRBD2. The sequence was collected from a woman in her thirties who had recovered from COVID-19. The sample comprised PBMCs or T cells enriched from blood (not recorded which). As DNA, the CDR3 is TGCGCCAGCAGCTTTAATGGACTAGCGGGAGGACCACTCGAAAGGGAGACCCAGTACTTC. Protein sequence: CASSFNGLAGGPLERETQYF.